This T cell receptor (beta chain) was recovered during a study of vaccination effects on CD4 cells after COVID-19. CD4+ T cells specific for antigen were expanded with viral peptide pools by the ViraFEST assay before sequencing. Upon completion of 10 to 11 days in culture, CD4+ T cells were isolated. Nobody among the vaccine recipients had prior SARS-CoV-2 infection (nucleocapsid antibodies were negative). Remarks on this clone: Its specificity is unknown.

The V gene lost 4 bases and the J gene lost 5 bases, with 14 bases spanning the gap. CDR3 length equals 14 residues. The V gene's germline CDR1 is MGHRA and CDR2 YSYEKL. Data came from immunoSEQ multiplex PCR; TCRdb stores just in-frame clones and leaves some out. Of some 52,000 clones listed, more than 75% are singletons. V usage is TRBV4-1 and J usage is TRBJ2-5, with D perhaps TRBD1 (5 bases). The receptor was derived from a human donor who received a COVID-19 vaccine. The material was CD4+ T cells from PBMCs cultured with HCoV-OC43 spike peptides, obtained before COVID-19 vaccination. Regarding subset: HCoV-OC43 spike overlapping peptide pool stimulation. This CDR3 reads CASSPRPGWETQYF. CDR3 DNA sequence: TGCGCCAGCAGCCCTCGGCCAGGGTGGGAGACCCAGTACTTC.